This paragraph reports one T cell receptor beta chain. Its antigen is as yet unknown. The CDR3 is 16 residues long. V trimming: 3 bases; J trimming: 1 base; junction bases outside the gene matches: 5. The data stem from a study of T-cell reconstitution after alpha-beta-depleted transplantation in children. Preparation of the TCRbeta library involved a method that used unique molecular identifiers. TCRdb itself ran the PCR reads through MiXCR, one entry per CDR3 protein. This sample has hundreds of thousands of distinct CDR3 sequences, with less than 15% found just once. Study-wide points: As was reported, about two months after transplant, alpha-beta T cells came from several hundred expanded graft clones.

The clonotype was recovered from a girl aged 2 to 10 with congenital amegakaryocytic thrombocytopenia, due to receive a stem cell transplant. The gene calls are TRBV12-3 or TRBV12-4 and TRBJ2-5; 10 nucleotides match TRBD2. The starting material was PBMCs, obtained before TCRalphabeta/CD19-depleted stem cell transplant. CDR3 nucleotide sequence: TGTGCCAGCAGTTTTAAAGCGGGAGGGGTCCAAGAGACCCAGTACTTC. Translation gives CASSFKAGGVQETQYF.